The rows below give T cell receptor beta chains drawn from one sample of a study of blood T cell repertoires in COVID-19. Libraries were prepared by immunoSEQ multiplex PCR; TCRdb keeps only in-frame clonotypes and omits some of them. This table holds about 70,000 clones, around 87% found once. Sample: peripheral blood. These receptors all come from an elderly woman with active or convalescent COVID-19. Both conserved end residues are trimmed from each CDR3. Size is stated for part of the rows, as once, few or many counts, or as a class when the clone is expanded.

>TRBJ1-5|TRBV7-2|-
ASSPQRRDADQPQH
>TRBJ1-1|TRBV10-3|-
AIRRDSSVAEAF
>TRBJ1-1|TRBV18|-
ASSHRDRANTEAF
>TRBJ1-2|TRBV28|-
ASSLAYYGYT
>TRBJ1-5|TRBV4-1|few
ASSQGDWLSQPQH
>TRBJ1-1|TRBV3-1/TRBV3-2|-
ASSYGLNTEAF
>TRBJ2-3|TRBV4-1|-
ASSPLGRGTLTDTQY
>TRBJ1-3|TRBV6-6|-
ATESGHQLNTIY
>TRBJ1-2|TRBV28|-
ASSFWEAGGYT
>TRBJ2-7|TRBV9|-
ASSVHAGGYEQY
>TRBJ2-3|TRBV10-3|-
AISLSTDTQY
>TRBJ2-1|TRBV7-2|-
ASSLVRGVYNEQF
>TRBJ1-5|TRBV20-1|-
SVGGVPQH
>TRBJ2-5|TRBV5-4|-
ASSFWRGQGETQY
>TRBJ2-7|TRBV11-2|-
ASSLVFGDRSEQY
>TRBJ1-5|TRBV28|few
ASSPVTANQPQH
>TRBJ2-3|TRBV7-3|-
ASSPGTSGGTDTQY
>TRBJ1-2|TRBV19|-
ASSIALGGPTYGYT
>TRBJ1-1|TRBV19|-
ASSITPGGPEAF
>TRBJ2-3|TRBV24-1|-
ATSPRQGAGTDTQY
>TRBJ1-2|TRBV7-8|-
ASSRAGRGYGYT
>TRBJ1-4|TRBV18|-
ASSNTQGEVEKLF
>TRBJ1-2|TRBV3-1/TRBV3-2|-
ASSQAVNYGYT
>TRBJ1-2|TRBV19|-
ASSTKTGPYGYT
>TRBJ2-1|TRBV5-6|-
ASSWAGGNEQF
>TRBJ1-6|TRBV9|-
ASSVEGGNSPLH
>TRBJ2-5|TRBV10-2|-
ATRELDRRIQETQY
>TRBJ2-3|TRBV18|-
ASSKGQGPTDTQY
>TRBJ1-1|TRBV11-1|-
ASSLGSTAVNTEAF
>TRBJ2-7|TRBV24-1|-
ATSDAETGGEQY
>TRBJ1-4|TRBV30|once
AWSKGDRTS
>TRBJ2-5|TRBV6-5|-
ASSYSAGGQETQY
>TRBJ1-2|TRBV5-1|-
ASSYPGDNYGYT
>TRBJ2-5|TRBV19|-
ASRTQAGGQETQY
>TRBJ2-1|TRBV11-3|-
ASSFSPGQDHEQF
>TRBJ2-1|TRBV4-3|-
ASSQLLNRGYEQF
>TRBJ2-7|TRBV27|few
ASTLAGDISGSEQY
>TRBJ1-5|TRBV3-1/TRBV3-2|-
ASSQDLGGGQPQH
>TRBJ1-3|TRBV7-8|-
ASSRRDRGISGNTIY
>TRBJ2-2|TRBV3-1/TRBV3-2|-
ASSFESGGQPTGELF
>TRBJ2-2|TRBV2|-
ASSPDFTGELF
>TRBJ1-5|TRBV28|-
ASSPPLGPLYSNQPQH
>TRBJ2-1|TRBV5-1|-
ASSFFSGTRDEQF
>TRBJ2-6|TRBV5-4|-
ASRRDGGSGANVLT
>TRBJ1-1|TRBV6-5|-
ASSYSIFSGFEAF
>TRBJ2-3|TRBV27|once
ASSYLAGGLLVYTQY
>TRBJ2-1|TRBV4-1|-
ASSQVGRGTYNEQF
>TRBJ2-7|TRBV19|-
ASSILRGGLYEQY
>TRBJ1-1|TRBV5-1|-
ASYRGAMNTEAF
>TRBJ2-7|TRBV7-8|-
ASSLAQRGQLYEQY
>TRBJ2-1|TRBV11-3|-
ASSFGGISGEQF
>TRBJ2-2|TRBV7-2|-
ASTPGLAKTGELF
>TRBJ2-7|TRBV19|-
ASSIPGQTEQY